This record covers a single TCR beta chain. The target antigen is unknown. The CDR3 covers 15 residues. Trimming at V came to 3 bases and at J to 4 bases, leaving 3 bases not matched to a gene. The data stem from a study of response to subunit inactivated influenza vaccine. Overall study findings and caveats: It was suggested by the authors that few new T cells are recruited by each seasonal influenza vaccination.

MiXCR was run by TCRdb on the RT-PCR reads, yielding one entry per CDR3 protein. The table has some 800,000 distinct CDR3 sequences, approximately 22% seen once. The chain combines TRBV12-3 or TRBV12-4 with TRBJ2-3; TRBD2 agrees at 11 bases. The sequencing used PBMCs from blood, collected less than 6 days after vaccination. This clonotype was sampled from a man aged 45-60 years who received an inactivated influenza vaccine. The CDR3 coding sequence is TGTGCCAGCAGTTTGATACTAGCGGGAGCAGATACGCAGTATTTT. This translates into CASSLILAGADTQYF.